This TCR beta chain was obtained from a study of blood T cell repertoires in COVID-19. On the study more broadly: Whether acute or convalescent, the COVID-19 samples came from the United States, Italy and Spain. Sample material is recorded as cDNA or gDNA derived from T cells, B-cell-depleted T cells, or PBMCs.

Original analysis: Estimates of nucleated cell counts were drawn from the amplification of reference gene primers. Measured with immunoSEQ multiplex PCR; TCRdb has only the in-frame clones, and not every one. V and J calls and clone size follow that table, whereas D and trimming were derived from the DNA. The data show approximately 120,000 clones, approximately 84% seen once. The germline CDR1 and CDR2 sequences are KGHSH and LQKENI. Between the trimmed V and J ends, which lost 2 bases and 6 bases, there was a span of 13 bases. This CDR3 is built from 15 residues. This rearrangement joins TRBV18 to TRBJ1-4; D is possibly TRBD1 (5 bases). The origin of this receptor is a woman in her forties or fifties with acute or convalescent COVID-19. Sequenced material: peripheral blood. CDR3 region: CASSPRGFSDEKLFF. CDR3 in DNA: TGTGCCAGCTCACCAAGGGGTTTCTCAGATGAAAAACTGTTTTTT.